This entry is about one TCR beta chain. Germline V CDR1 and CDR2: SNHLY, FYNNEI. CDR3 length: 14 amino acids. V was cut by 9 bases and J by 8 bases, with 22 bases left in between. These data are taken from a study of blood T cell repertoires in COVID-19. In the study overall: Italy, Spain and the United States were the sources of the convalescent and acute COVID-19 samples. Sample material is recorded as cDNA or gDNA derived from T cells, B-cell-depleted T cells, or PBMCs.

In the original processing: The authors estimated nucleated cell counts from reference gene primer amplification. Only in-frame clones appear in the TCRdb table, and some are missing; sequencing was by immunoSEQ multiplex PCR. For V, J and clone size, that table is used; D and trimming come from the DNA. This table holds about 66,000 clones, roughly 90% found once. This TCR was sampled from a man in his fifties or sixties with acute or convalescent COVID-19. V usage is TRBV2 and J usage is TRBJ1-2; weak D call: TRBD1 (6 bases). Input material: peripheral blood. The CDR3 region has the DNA TGTGCCAGAGCGGGGGCTGGGGTGGTAGGAGGCTACACCTTC. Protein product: CARAGAGVVGGYTF.